This T cell receptor beta chain was observed in a study of blood T cell repertoires in COVID-19. Overall study context: The origin of the acute and convalescent COVID-19 samples was the United States, Italy and Spain. T cells, B-cell-depleted T cells, or PBMCs provided the cDNA or gDNA that served as material.

In the source study's methods: How many nucleated cells were present was estimated from reference gene primer amplification. Repertoires were generated with immunoSEQ multiplex PCR, while TCRdb's copy carries only in-frame clones and drops some. V and J calls and clone size are those listed in that table; D and trimming were worked out from the DNA. The sample carries roughly 190,000 clones, around nine tenths recorded once. After removal of 0 bases from V and 0 bases from J, the junction contained 9 bases not matched to a gene. CDR3 size: 19 residues. Germline CDR1 is LGHNA and CDR2 is YNFKEQ. The sample was peripheral blood. The chain has TRBV4-2 and TRBJ2-2, with 8 positions matching TRBD2. The TCR originated in a man aged 18-30 years with active or convalescent COVID-19. DNA of the CDR3: TGTGCCAGCAGCCAAGAAGCGGGAGCGGGGGACTCGAACACCGGGGAGCTGTTTTTT. Its translation is CASSQEAGAGDSNTGELFF.